The entry that follows covers one TCR beta chain sequence. Its antigen remains undetermined. Base qualities are missing; no much larger clone stands one base away. Via the germline V gene, CDR1 is SGHRS and CDR2 YFSETQ. From cysteine to phenylalanine, the CDR3 is 14 amino acids long. The CDR3 DNA has 42 bases and is translated from base 1. Relative to germline, V is 5 bases shorter and J is 6 bases shorter, with 16 bases between their ends. This specimen belongs to a study of blood T cell repertoires in COVID-19 (TCRdb year 2020). Regarding the research as a whole: Recovered participants in ImmuneRACE Cohort 3 were defined by two consecutive negative NP/OP PCR tests, clearance by a healthcare professional, or resolution of symptoms. Samples from collaborators originated in the United States, Italy and Spain and spanned both the acute and convalescent phases of COVID-19. The material from the prospective study consisted of cDNA or gDNA derived from T cells, B-cell-depleted T cells, or PBMCs. The dataset comprised deeply sampled blood TCRbeta repertoires from subjects exposed to, actively infected with, or recovered from COVID-19. A freely available public database, intended as a resource for researchers studying the immune response to SARS-CoV-2, is where the repertoires were released. The samples were drawn from two sources: the first 160 participants of the ongoing ImmuneRACE study, and 1,200 or so subjects contributed by 6 global collaborators. A de-identified subject ID, COVID-19 status, age in years and sex were almost always included in the sample metadata. Where available, HLA class I and class II types were taken from metadata supplied by the sample provider and were not determined by assay-based typing.

The immunoSEQ Assay, a bias-controlled multiplex PCR, was used to amplify TCRbeta CDR3 regions from genomic DNA. In the paper's pipeline: Nucleated cell counts per sample were estimated from amplification of reference gene primers within the assay. To quantify the absolute abundance of each unique TCRbeta CDR3 rearrangement, sequence reads were collapsed and filtered. Productive Simpson clonality was computed per sample as the square root of Simpson's diversity index over productive rearrangements. The immuneACCESS repertoire file appears here via TCRdb, limited to in-frame rearrangements. These files lack a portion of the clones; in checked studies, under half of the deficit traces to unresolved V genes, and the cause of the others is not known. V, J and clone size were drawn from that table, and D and trimming were deduced from the DNA. Within this sample are under 400,000 clones, with more than 70% of them counted one time only. Of the sample, approximately 1.8% is held by the ten largest clones.

Enrolling through a virtual design, the prospective study's participants ranged in age from about 18 to 89 years and lived across approximately 25 United States geographic areas. To assign participants to cohorts, the prospective study relied on clinical history that participants themselves reported in a screening survey and a study questionnaire. Each participant in the prospective study had whole blood, serum and a nasopharyngeal or oropharyngeal swab collected by mobile phlebotomists. Participants in the prospective study had the option to provide additional blood draws and questionnaires over an approximately two-month period. Before DNA extraction, prospective study blood samples were shipped either frozen or at room temperature. Paper-wide results and their limitations: The quantity of clinical and demographic metadata differed by source and by participant and was supplied without curation.

Sequencing was carried out using PBMCs or T cells enriched from blood (not recorded which). The rearrangement joined TRBV5-1 to TRBJ2-3; no D gene can be assigned with confidence. This clonotype was obtained from a man aged 40-50 years in a cohort exposed to, infected with or recovered from COVID-19 (not recorded which). This receptor carries the CDR3 CASSPTDSDDTQYF. The bases read TGCGCCAGCAGTCCAACTGACTCGGATGATACGCAGTATTTT.